The 30 T cell receptor beta chains reported below all come from one sample, sequenced in a study of beta chain features in type 1 diabetes. The whole isolated RNA underwent reverse transcription, so sequencing captured expressed TCRB transcripts. TCRdb's copy holds only in-frame clones and misses some; the assay was immunoSEQ multiplex PCR. The sample contains hundreds of thousands of clones, approximately 70% of which appear only once. The sample was naive CD4+ T cells from blood. The receptors stem from a man aged 25 to 45 in good health.

This chain links TRBV25-1 with TRBJ2-3; D is ambiguous. The germline CDR1 and CDR2 sequences are MGHDK and SYGVNS. The CDR3 extends over 13 amino acids. Trimming took off 6 bases at V and 4 bases at J, with 11 bases between the two ends. The CDR3 sequence: CASSKGSPDTQYF. CDR3 bases: TGTGCCAGCAGCAAGGGATCCCCAGATACGCAGTATTTT. Combining the CDR3 with reference TRBV25-1 and TRBJ2-3 gives the whole variable domain EADIYQTPRYLVIGTGKKITLECSQTMGHDKMYWYQQDPGMELHLIHYSYGVNSTEKGDLSSESTVSRIRTEHFPLTLESARPSHTSQYLCASSKGSPDTQYFGPGTRLTVL.

V gene TRBV4-2 combines with J gene TRBJ1-5, with unresolved D. CDR1 is LGHNA and CDR2 is YNFKEQ in the germline V gene. The V gene lost 1 base and the J gene lost 5 bases, with 12 bases spanning the gap. The CDR3 runs to 15 residues. CDR3 in amino acids: CASSQAFRDYQPQHF. CDR3 DNA sequence: TGTGCCAGCAGCCAAGCCTTTCGGGATTATCAGCCCCAGCATTTT.

The chain has TRBV10-2 and TRBJ2-4; D tentatively fits TRBD1 or TRBD2 (5 bases each). This CDR3 has 15 amino acids. Germline CDR1 reads WSHSY; CDR2 reads SAAADI. V lost 3 bases and J lost 0, with 9 bases in between. Written as DNA, the CDR3 is TGCGCCAGCAGTGATGGGACCTTAGCCAAAAACATTCAGTACTTC. It specifies CASSDGTLAKNIQYF.

The chain links TRBV13 to TRBJ2-7; D not certain. V lost 5 bases and J lost 0, with 14 bases in between. This CDR3 is 15 amino acids long. Per germline, CDR1 PRHDT and CDR2 FYEKMQ (reference sequence). CDR3 nucleotides: TGTGCCAGCAGCCCCCGTGAGTGGAGCTCCTACGAGCAGTACTTC. Translated, it gives CASSPREWSSYEQYF. Combining the CDR3 with reference TRBV13 and TRBJ2-7 gives the whole variable domain AAGVIQSPRHLIKEKRETATLKCYPIPRHDTVYWYQQGPGQDPQFLISFYEKMQSDKGSIPDRFSAQQFSDYHSELNMSSLELGDSALYFCASSPREWSSYEQYFGPGTRLTVT.

The chain links TRBV7-9 to TRBJ2-3; the match to TRBD1 covers 8 bases. V was pared by 5 bases and J by 1 base, with 8 bases of the junction left unmatched. CDR3 length: 16 amino acids. Germline CDR1 reads SEHNR; CDR2 reads FQNEAQ (reference sequence). CDR3 nucleotide sequence: TGTGCCAGCAGCCTCCTCCCGGGACAGGGCACAGATACGCAGTATTTT. Translated: CASSLLPGQGTDTQYF.

Comments on this clone: The same CDR3 also results from other DNA sequences found in this sample. This chain joins TRBV7-2 and TRBJ2-2; the D is unclear. Germline loops: CDR1 SGHTA, CDR2 FQGNSA. The CDR3 consists of 15 residues. V dropped 2 bases and J dropped 4 bases, with 11 bases sitting between them. The CDR3 bases are TGTGCCAGCAGCTTACTCCCCCCGGGCACCGGGGAGCTGTTTTTT. Amino acid sequence: CASSLLPPGTGELFF.

The V and J genes are TRBV6-5 and TRBJ2-7; D may be TRBD2 (5 bases). Trimming shortened V by 5 bases and J by 4 bases, and 15 bases separated the two germline ends. The CDR3 extends over 14 amino acids. In germline, CDR1 is MNHEY, CDR2 SVGAGI. CDR3 sequence (DNA): TGTGCCAGCAGTCGGGGTTTCGGAACATACGAGCAGTACTTC. It is translated as CASSRGFGTYEQYF.

The chain joins TRBV30 to TRBJ2-3; D gene unclear. The CDR3 consists of 15 residues. The V end lost 0 bases, the J end lost 4 bases, and 14 bases lay between the germline ends. Germline-derived CDR1 and CDR2 are GTSNPN and SVGIG (reference sequence). The CDR3 spells CAWSVPGNAPDTQYF. In DNA form, the CDR3 reads TGTGCCTGGAGTGTACCTGGGAACGCTCCAGATACGCAGTATTTT.

The V gene is TRBV5-1, the J gene TRBJ2-7; 9 nucleotides align to TRBD1. CDR1 and CDR2 (germline): SGHRS, YFSETQ. The trim removed 7 bases at V and 2 bases at J, leaving 7 bases unmatched. CDR3 length: 14 residues. In DNA, the CDR3 is TGCGCCAGCCGCCACGGACAGGGGCCCTACGAGCAGTACTTC. Its protein is CASRHGQGPYEQYF.

V and J are TRBV25-1 and TRBJ2-1; 8 nucleotides line up with TRBD2. V lost 2 bases to trimming and J lost 1 base; unmatched junction nucleotides: 7. There are 17 residues in the CDR3. Germline CDR1 reads MGHDK; CDR2 reads SYGVNS. CDR3 in DNA: TGTGCCAGCAGTGAAGCTAGCGGGCGCTCTTCCTACAATGAGCAGTTCTTC. Translated: CASSEASGRSSYNEQFF.

This chain uses TRBV7-2 with TRBJ2-3; 8 bases map to TRBD2. The CDR3 is 13 amino acids. Unmatched junction bases numbered 7, after V lost 3 bases and J lost 11 bases. Looked up from germline, CDR1 is SGHTA and CDR2 is FQGNSA. The chain's CDR3 is CASSLVRLARQYF. The CDR3 coding sequence is TGTGCCAGCAGCTTGGTTAGACTAGCGAGGCAGTATTTT.

The V and J genes are TRBV5-1 and TRBJ2-7; D gene uncertain. In germline, CDR1 is SGHRS, CDR2 YFSETQ. This CDR3 comprises 14 residues. Trimming removed 6 bases at V and 9 bases at J, with 22 bases between. The CDR3 DNA follows: TGCGCCAGCACCCTAGTGGACCGCCAGTTTGGGCAGTACTTC. Amino acids: CASTLVDRQFGQYF.

This chain joins TRBV13 and TRBJ2-1; 14 nucleotides agree with TRBD2. The V segment lost 1 base and the J segment 9 bases; nucleotides outside the gene matches: 8. Germline loops: CDR1 PRHDT, CDR2 FYEKMQ (reference sequence). The CDR3 is 17 residues long. CDR3 coding DNA: TGTGCCAGCAGCTTAGCCGGAATCGGGACTAGCGGGAGTGAGCAGTTCTTC. This encodes CASSLAGIGTSGSEQFF.

The chain uses TRBV29-1 and TRBJ1-1; D unclear. The length of the CDR3 is 16 residues. Deletions cut 4 bases from V and 1 base from J, with 19 bases between. Germline lookup yields CDR1 SQVTM and CDR2 ANQGSEA. CDR3 sequence (DNA): TGCAGCGTTGTAAGGGTCGGATCAAAAAAGAACACTGAAGCTTTCTTT. Translation: CSVVRVGSKKNTEAFF.

The chain recombines TRBV7-2 with TRBJ1-2, with no clear D. CDR3 size: 13 residues. CDR1 is SGHTA, CDR2 FQGNSA, per germline. V shed 3 bases and J shed 3 bases, with 8 bases lying between them. The CDR3: CASSFVQYYGYTF. The CDR3 bases are TGTGCCAGCAGCTTTGTCCAGTACTATGGCTACACCTTC.

V is TRBV4-2 and J is TRBJ1-1; D call uncertain. Trimming removed 3 bases at V and 6 bases at J, with 8 bases between. The CDR3 totals 12 residues. The germline gives CDR1 LGHNA, CDR2 YNFKEQ. CDR3 in amino acids: CASSHPSSEAFF. CDR3 sequence (DNA): TGTGCCAGCAGCCACCCGTCGTCTGAAGCTTTCTTT.

The chain couples TRBV5-4 to TRBJ2-7; 7 nucleotides match TRBD1. The germline gives CDR1 SGHNT, CDR2 YYREEE (reference sequence). V lost 5 bases, J lost 4 bases, and 9 bases stayed unmatched. The CDR3 has 14 amino acids. The CDR3 is CASRAGTASYEQYF. CDR3 DNA: TGTGCCAGCAGGGCCGGGACAGCAAGTTACGAGCAGTACTTC.

The chain links TRBV7-2 to TRBJ2-1; D is tentatively TRBD1 or TRBD2 (6 bases each). V gave up 4 bases and J gave up 6 bases, with 16 bases separating them. This CDR3 is 15 amino acids long. Germline CDR1 reads SGHTA; CDR2 reads FQGNSA. In DNA, the CDR3 is TGTGCCAGCAGCTCCAGGAAGGAGGGGGGCAATGAGCAGTTCTTC. Translated, it gives CASSSRKEGGNEQFF.

J is TRBJ1-2 and V is TRBV9; D unresolved. Trimming pared 0 bases from V and 0 bases from J, leaving 9 bases between. This CDR3 has 15 amino acids. The germline gives CDR1 SGDLS, CDR2 YYNGEE. DNA for the CDR3: TGTGCCAGCAGCGTAGGGTACAGAACTAACTATGGCTACACCTTC. Its protein is CASSVGYRTNYGYTF.

J is TRBJ2-3 and V is TRBV5-4; D is undetermined. This CDR3 is built from 12 residues. V gave up 2 bases and J gave up 2 bases, with 3 bases separating them. Germline V gene data show CDR1 as SGHNT and CDR2 as YYREEE (reference sequence). The CDR3 DNA is TGTGCCAGCAGCTTCACCACAGATACGCAGTATTTT. Its protein is CASSFTTDTQYF.

V and J are TRBV28 and TRBJ2-7, with D maybe TRBD2 (6 bases). This CDR3 has 13 amino acids. In germline, CDR1 is MDHEN, CDR2 SYDVKM. Trimming left V 6 bases short and J 4 bases short, with 13 bases between. CDR3 protein: CASSHISGYEQYF. The CDR3 nucleotides are TGTGCCAGCAGCCACATAAGCGGGTACGAGCAGTACTTC.

The CDR3 spells CASSLTVVSYEQYF. The CDR3, as DNA: TGTGCCAGCAGCCTAACCGTGGTCTCCTACGAGCAGTACTTC. This chain uses TRBV7-9 with TRBJ2-7, with D unresolved. Germline CDR1 SEHNR, CDR2 FQNEAQ (reference sequence). The CDR3 has 14 amino acids. V shed 5 bases and J shed 0 bases, with 11 bases lying between them.

The V gene is TRBV25-1, the J gene TRBJ2-7; TRBD2 agrees at 10 bases. In germline, CDR1 is MGHDK, CDR2 SYGVNS. V gave up 2 bases and J gave up 0 bases; unmatched junction bases: 4. This CDR3 region has 16 residues. The CDR3 protein is CASSEGPSGSSYEQYF. The CDR3 region has the DNA TGTGCCAGCAGTGAAGGTCCTAGCGGGAGCTCCTACGAGCAGTACTTC.

The chain employs TRBV7-2 and TRBJ2-7; TRBD1 or TRBD2 may be the D gene (5 bases each). In germline, CDR1 is SGHTA, CDR2 FQGNSA. This CDR3 is built from 14 residues. Trimming removed 5 bases at V and 1 base at J, with 12 bases between. The CDR3: CASSTHGASYEQYF. CDR3 in DNA: TGTGCCAGCAGCACGCACGGGGCTTCCTACGAGCAGTACTTC.

The sample holds one count of this clone. J is TRBJ2-1 and V is TRBV5-1; perhaps TRBD2 as D (5 bases). The V end lost 4 bases, the J end lost 10 bases, and 15 bases lay between the germline ends. The V gene's germline CDR1 is SGHRS and CDR2 YFSETQ. This CDR3 has 13 residues. The CDR3 coding sequence is TGCGCCAGCAGCCCAATAACCGTAGCGGAGCAGTTCTTC. Amino acid sequence: CASSPITVAEQFF. The variable domain in full, with the rest retrieved from reference TRBV5-1 and TRBJ2-1, is KAGVTQTPRYLIKTRGQQVTLSCSPISGHRSVSWYQQTPGQGLQFLFEYFSETQRNKGNFPGRFSGRQFSNSRSEMNVSTLELGDSALYLCASSPITVAEQFFGPGTRLTVL.

CDR3 bases: TGTGCCAGCAGAGGGACAGGGATTAATGAAAAACTGTTTTTT. Its protein is CASRGTGINEKLFF. This sequence joins TRBV2 and TRBJ1-4; 9 bases line up with TRBD1. CDR3 length: 14 residues. V lost 6 bases, J lost 4 bases, and 3 bases stayed unmatched. Germline V lookup: CDR1 SNHLY, CDR2 FYNNEI.

This chain connects TRBV7-9 to TRBJ2-1; D unresolved. The V end lost 5 bases, the J end lost 5 bases, and 4 bases lay between the germline ends. The CDR3 spans 11 residues. CDR1 is SEHNR and CDR2 is FQNEAQ in the germline V gene (reference sequence). This chain's CDR3 is CASSTNNEQFF. The DNA for the CDR3 is TGTGCCAGCAGCACAAACAATGAGCAGTTCTTC. Supplemented by reference TRBV7-9 and TRBJ2-1, the full variable domain reads DTGVSQNPRHKITKRGQNVTFRCDPISEHNRLYWYRQTLGQGPEFLTYFQNEAQLEKSRLLSDRFSAERPKGSFSTLEIQRTEQGDSAMYLCASSTNNEQFFGPGTRLTVL.

The J gene is TRBJ2-5, the V gene TRBV5-6; D is perhaps TRBD1 (5 bases). CDR3 length equals 15 residues. Between the trimmed V and J ends, which lost 1 base and 4 bases, there was a span of 14 bases. CDR1 is SGHDT, CDR2 YYEEEE, per germline. The DNA of the CDR3 is TGTGCCAGCAGCTTGTCAGGGAATTGGCGAGAGACCCAGTACTTC. Protein sequence: CASSLSGNWRETQYF.

This clone has more than one count but fewer than ten. This same CDR3 is encoded by further DNA sequences in the sample. This sequence joins TRBV27 and TRBJ2-1; D is undetermined. Germline V gene sequence: CDR1 MNHEY, CDR2 SMNVEV (reference sequence). Trimming left V 3 bases short and J 3 bases short, with 0 bases between. The CDR3 runs to 11 residues. DNA for the CDR3: TGTGCCAGCAGTTTCTACAATGAGCAGTTCTTC. Translating it yields CASSFYNEQFF.

This chain links TRBV29-1 with TRBJ2-1; D remains ambiguous. Germline-derived CDR1 and CDR2 are SQVTM and ANQGSEA. Trimming took off 7 bases at V and 8 bases at J, with 12 bases between the two ends. This CDR3 region has 11 residues. The CDR3 DNA reads TGCAGCGCGCGCAAGAGCGATGAGCAGTTCTTC. Its translation: CSARKSDEQFF.